Presented here are 22 T cell receptor beta chains from one specimen sequenced in a study of cytomegalovirus exposure and HLA in healthy donors. PCR was performed using 60 Vbeta and 13 Jbeta primers. TCRdb's copy holds only in-frame clones and misses some; the assay was immunoSEQ multiplex PCR. The sample has under 65,000 clones. Sample: PBMCs. These receptors were taken from a woman aged 30 to 39 in good health and CMV-seropositive.

This sequence joins TRBV10-3 and TRBJ1-2; 11 nucleotides align to TRBD1. CDR1 ENHRY and CDR2 SYGVKD come from the germline V gene. V lost 0 bases, J lost 6 bases, and 9 bases stayed unmatched. The CDR3 contains 17 residues. The CDR3 DNA is TGTGCCATCAGTGAGTCGGCAATCGGACAGGGGGCCCATGGCTACACCTTC. It encodes CAISESAIGQGAHGYTF.

The CDR3 DNA is TGTGCCAGCAGAAAGGGACTAGCGGGGGCCTACGAGCAGTACTTC. It specifies CASRKGLAGAYEQYF. The genes are TRBV6-5 and TRBJ2-7; 14 nucleotides align to TRBD2. Germline CDR1 and CDR2: MNHEY and SVGAGI. J gave up 2 bases and V 6 bases, and 3 bases lay outside the gene matches. CDR3 length: 15 amino acids.

This chain links TRBV15 with TRBJ2-2; 12 bases map to TRBD2. After removal of 3 bases from V and 7 bases from J, the junction contained 9 bases not matched to a gene. In germline, CDR1 is LNHNV, CDR2 YYDKDF (reference sequence). This CDR3 region has 17 residues. The CDR3 reads CATSSLRTSGKGGELFF. The CDR3 DNA reads as TGTGCCACCAGCAGCCTCAGGACTAGCGGGAAAGGCGGGGAGCTGTTTTTT.

This rearrangement joins TRBV6-1 to TRBJ2-2; D is perhaps TRBD2 (5 bases). V was cut by 4 bases and J by 5 bases, with 8 bases left in between. The germline V gene encodes CDR1 MNHNS and CDR2 SASEGT. The CDR3 is made up of 13 amino acids. CDR3 nucleotides: TGTGCCAGCAGTGTTCGGGATACCGGGGAGCTGTTTTTT. Protein: CASSVRDTGELFF.

The rearrangement links TRBV6-6 to TRBJ2-2; 8 bases are shared with TRBD1. CDR3 length: 16 residues. From germline, CDR1 is MNHNY and CDR2 SVGAGI (reference sequence). J lost 3 bases, V lost 6 bases, and 9 bases had no gene match. In DNA, the CDR3 is TGTGCCAGCAGAACCTGGACAGGGAAAGACACCGGGGAGCTGTTTTTT. Residues: CASRTWTGKDTGELFF.

This chain connects TRBV11-3 to TRBJ1-2; D is unclear. The germline V and J ends were trimmed by 4 bases and 8 bases, with 14 bases remaining between them. The CDR3 loop spans 13 amino acids. Per germline, CDR1 SGHNT and CDR2 YENEEA. This chain's CDR3 is CASSSRPGSGYTF. The CDR3, as DNA: TGTGCCAGCAGCTCCCGACCGGGGTCCGGCTACACCTTC.

The gene calls are TRBV6-5 and TRBJ1-1; 8 positions match TRBD1. The CDR3 runs 12 residues. V shed 5 bases, J shed 10 bases, and the junction held 6 bases outside the gene matches. Per germline, CDR1 MNHEY and CDR2 SVGAGI. In DNA, the CDR3 is TGTGCCAGCAGTCAGACAGGGGTTCGAGCTTTCTTT. Translating it yields CASSQTGVRAFF.

The V call is TRBV5-1, the J call TRBJ2-7; possible D gene TRBD2, 6 bases. Trimming stripped 6 bases from V and 5 bases from J, with 21 bases between. The CDR3 contains 15 residues. Germline values: CDR1 SGHRS, CDR2 YFSETQ. The CDR3 nucleotides are TGCGCCAGCACCCGGGTAACGGGGGTCCCGGACGAGCAGTACTTC. It yields the protein CASTRVTGVPDEQYF.

This chain uses TRBV27 with TRBJ2-7; 9 nucleotides match TRBD1. The CDR3 is made up of 15 amino acids. The germline V gene has CDR1 MNHEY and CDR2 SMNVEV (reference sequence). Germline trimming cut 6 bases from V and 1 base from J; bases unmatched to any gene: 7. CDR3 in DNA: TGTGCCAGCAGACCACAGGGGGCATTATCCTACGAGCAGTACTTC. Translating gives CASRPQGALSYEQYF.

This sequence joins TRBV7-2 and TRBJ2-1; weak D call: TRBD1 (5 bases). Trimming removed 0 bases from V and 4 bases from J, with 10 bases in between. This CDR3 has 15 amino acids. CDR1 and CDR2 from the germline V gene are SGHTA and FQGNSA. The CDR3 region has the DNA TGTGCCAGCAGCTTAGCGGAGTACAGGTACAATGAGCAGTTCTTC. Amino acids: CASSLAEYRYNEQFF.

The genes are TRBV30 and TRBJ2-5; possibly TRBD1 for D (6 bases). V gave up 0 bases and J gave up 9 bases, with 17 bases separating them. This CDR3 comprises 14 residues. In germline, CDR1 is GTSNPN, CDR2 SVGIG (reference sequence). The CDR3 nucleotides are TGTGCCTGGAGTGTACGACAGGCTGTTGGAGCCCAGTACTTC. It yields the protein CAWSVRQAVGAQYF.

The V call is TRBV7-6, the J call TRBJ2-7, with D possibly TRBD2 on 5 matching bases. Germline V CDR1 and CDR2: SGHVS, FNYEAQ. V was shortened by 2 bases and J by 2 bases, with 16 bases between the two germline ends. This CDR3 has 16 amino acids. The CDR3, as DNA: TGTGCCAGCAGCTTATCCGTCGGGGTCGGGGCCTACGAGCAGTACTTC. Translating it yields CASSLSVGVGAYEQYF.

The J gene is TRBJ2-7, the V gene TRBV18; D may be TRBD1 (5 bases). Between the trimmed V and J ends, which lost 3 bases and 3 bases, there was a span of 6 bases. The CDR3 is 12 amino acids. Looked up from germline, CDR1 is KGHSH and CDR2 is LQKENI. The CDR3 DNA reads as TGTGCCAGCTCACCGGACATCTACGAGCAGTACTTC. Translated: CASSPDIYEQYF.

The V call is TRBV5-1, the J call TRBJ1-1; 10 nucleotides align to TRBD1. The length of the CDR3 is 17 residues. With 2 bases clipped from V and 4 bases from J, the junction kept 11 bases outside the gene matches. The germline V gene encodes CDR1 SGHRS and CDR2 YFSETQ. The CDR3 coding sequence is TGCGCCAGCAGCTTAAATCCGAAGGGACAGGGGTTCACTGAAGCTTTCTTT. Protein product: CASSLNPKGQGFTEAFF.

The V gene is TRBV6-5, the J gene TRBJ1-2, with D tentatively TRBD1 (5 bases). The length of the CDR3 is 12 residues. CDR1 and CDR2 from the germline V gene are MNHEY and SVGAGI. The V end was cut by 10 bases, the J end by 8 bases, with 17 bases between. The CDR3 loop reads CATWGATEGYTF. CDR3 bases: TGTGCCACCTGGGGCGCGACCGAGGGCTACACCTTC.

This chain joins TRBV15 and TRBJ1-5; D gene unclear. The CDR3 runs to 15 residues. Trimming removed 1 base from V and 6 bases from J, with 13 bases in between. CDR1 and CDR2 (germline): LNHNV, YYDKDF (reference sequence). CDR3 sequence: CATSRGAGEGQPQHF. DNA for the CDR3: TGTGCCACCAGCAGAGGGGCGGGTGAGGGTCAGCCCCAGCATTTT.

The CDR3 DNA reads as TGTGCCAGCAGTTACGCGGGTAACACTGAAGCTTTCTTT. It translates to CASSYAGNTEAFF. This chain joins TRBV6-6 and TRBJ1-1; no clear D gene. Trimming took 2 bases from V and 2 from J, leaving 6 bases between them. CDR3 size: 13 residues. Germline lookup yields CDR1 MNHNY and CDR2 SVGAGI (reference sequence).

V is TRBV10-3 and J is TRBJ2-7, with D tentatively TRBD2 (6 bases). The CDR3 extends over 15 amino acids. CDR1 is ENHRY and CDR2 is SYGVKD in the germline V gene. Trimming took off 2 bases at V and 3 bases at J, with 14 bases between the two ends. In DNA, the CDR3 is TGTGCCATCAGTGAGGGAGGGCTAGCCCGCTACGAGCAGTACTTC. Its protein is CAISEGGLARYEQYF.

In regard to this clone: Other DNA sequences in the sample encode the same CDR3. The rearrangement uses TRBV6-5 and TRBJ2-1; the D gene is possibly TRBD1 (6 bases). Germline CDR1 reads MNHEY; CDR2 reads SVGAGI. V gave up 6 bases and J gave up 7 bases, with 16 bases separating them. The CDR3 has 14 amino acids. The CDR3, as DNA: TGTGCCAGCAGGGGCCAGGGGCCATGGAATGAGCAGTTCTTC. Its protein product is CASRGQGPWNEQFF.

This chain connects TRBV27 to TRBJ1-1; tentatively, D is TRBD1 (5 bases). This CDR3 is built from 15 residues. Trimming took off 4 bases at V and 4 bases at J, with 16 bases between the two ends. Germline values: CDR1 MNHEY, CDR2 SMNVEV (reference sequence). The CDR3 here is CASSYNPPRATEAFF. As DNA, the CDR3 is TGTGCCAGCAGTTATAACCCGCCCAGGGCCACTGAAGCTTTCTTT.

V and J are TRBV9 and TRBJ2-1; the match to TRBD2 covers 7 bases. The germline V gene encodes CDR1 SGDLS and CDR2 YYNGEE. This CDR3 contains 15 residues. V was clipped by 0 bases and J by 5 bases; unmatched bases: 5. This CDR3 is CASSVASGINNEQFF. The DNA of the CDR3 is TGTGCCAGCAGCGTAGCCAGCGGGATAAACAATGAGCAGTTCTTC.

The chain joins TRBV30 to TRBJ1-5; D not certain. CDR1 GTSNPN and CDR2 SVGIG come from the germline V gene (reference sequence). Between the trimmed V and J ends, which lost 2 bases and 3 bases, there was a span of 8 bases. The CDR3 contains 13 residues. The DNA for the CDR3 is TGTGCCTGGAGTAGGCAGGACAATCAGCCCCAGCATTTT. Translated, it gives CAWSRQDNQPQHF.